This record concerns one TCR beta chain sequence. Its antigen is not identified. Sample-barcoded 5' priming and a J-beta primer mix drove a second PCR of 7 to 11 cycles. The template-switch adaptor was a 5' adaptor with 12 random nucleotides. It tagged each cDNA molecule. TCRdb itself ran the 5' RACE reads through MiXCR, one entry per CDR3 protein. The table lists 1.5 million or so distinct CDR3 sequences, roughly two fifths of them singletons, with about 4% in the top ten. The CDR3 has 15 amino acids. With V trimmed by 6 bases and J by 2 bases, 8 bases remained unmatched. Looked up from germline, CDR1 is SQVTM and CDR2 is ANQGSEA. The data derive from a study of blood T cells in healthy people across ages. Whole-study results and caveats: Both naive CD4+ cell counts and diversity were greater in long-lived donors than in aged donors. Estimated diversity that came from one million T cells was considered an underestimate.

This receptor was taken from a woman aged 18 to 35 in good health. The chain links TRBV29-1 to TRBJ2-2; 8 bases line up with TRBD1. The specimen sequenced was blood. Here the CDR3 DNA reads TGCAGCGTCGCCGGGACAGGACATAACACCGGGGAGCTGTTTTTT. It is translated as CSVAGTGHNTGELFF.